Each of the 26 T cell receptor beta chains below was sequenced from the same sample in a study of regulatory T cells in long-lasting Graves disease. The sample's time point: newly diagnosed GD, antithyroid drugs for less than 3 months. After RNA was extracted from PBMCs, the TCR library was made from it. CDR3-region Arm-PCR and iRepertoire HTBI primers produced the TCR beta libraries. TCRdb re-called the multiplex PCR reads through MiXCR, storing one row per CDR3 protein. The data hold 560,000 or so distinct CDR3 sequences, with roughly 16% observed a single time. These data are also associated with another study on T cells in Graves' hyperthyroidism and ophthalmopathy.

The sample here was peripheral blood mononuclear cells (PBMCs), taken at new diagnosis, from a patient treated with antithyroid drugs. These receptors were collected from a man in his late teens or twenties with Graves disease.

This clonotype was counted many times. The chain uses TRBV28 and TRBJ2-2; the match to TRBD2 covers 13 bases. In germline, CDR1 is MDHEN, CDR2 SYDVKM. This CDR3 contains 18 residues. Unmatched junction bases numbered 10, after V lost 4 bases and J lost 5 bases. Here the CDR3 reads CASSSGLAGVLWTGELFF. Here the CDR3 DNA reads TGTGCCAGCAGTTCCGGACTAGCGGGAGTCCTTTGGACCGGGGAGCTGTTTTTT.

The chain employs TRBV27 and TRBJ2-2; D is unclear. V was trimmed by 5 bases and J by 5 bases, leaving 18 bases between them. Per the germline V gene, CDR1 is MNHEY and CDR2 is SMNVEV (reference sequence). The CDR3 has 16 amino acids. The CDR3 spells CASSQQYLEETGELFF. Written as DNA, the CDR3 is TGTGCCAGCAGTCAACAGTATCTAGAGGAAACCGGGGAGCTGTTTTTT.

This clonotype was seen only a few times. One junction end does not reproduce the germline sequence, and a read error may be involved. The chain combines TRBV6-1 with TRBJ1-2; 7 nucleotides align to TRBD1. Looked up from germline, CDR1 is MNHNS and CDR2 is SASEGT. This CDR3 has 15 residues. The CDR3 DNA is TGCGCCAGCAGTGACCGGGACAGCCCTAACTATGGCTACACCTTC. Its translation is CASSDRDSPNYGYTF.

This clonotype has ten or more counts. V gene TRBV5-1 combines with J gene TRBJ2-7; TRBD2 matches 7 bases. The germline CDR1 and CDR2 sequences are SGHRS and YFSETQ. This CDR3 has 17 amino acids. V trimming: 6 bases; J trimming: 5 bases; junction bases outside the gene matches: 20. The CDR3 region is CASNLEKGGRAVHEQYF. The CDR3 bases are TGCGCCAGCAACCTGGAAAAAGGAGGGAGGGCCGTCCACGAGCAGTACTTC.

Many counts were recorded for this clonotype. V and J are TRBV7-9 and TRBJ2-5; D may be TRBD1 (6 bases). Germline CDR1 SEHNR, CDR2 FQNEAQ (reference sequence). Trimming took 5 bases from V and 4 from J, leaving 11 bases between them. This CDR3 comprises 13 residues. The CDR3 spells CASSVQGRETQYF. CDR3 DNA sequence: TGTGCCAGCAGCGTCCAGGGGAGAGAGACCCAGTACTTC.

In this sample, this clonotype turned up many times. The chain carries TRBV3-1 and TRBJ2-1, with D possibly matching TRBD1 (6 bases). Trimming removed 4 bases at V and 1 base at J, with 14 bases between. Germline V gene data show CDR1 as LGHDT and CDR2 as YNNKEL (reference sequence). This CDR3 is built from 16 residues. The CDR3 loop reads CASSLYRERSYNEQFF. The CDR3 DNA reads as TGTGCCAGCAGCCTATACAGGGAGCGGTCCTACAATGAGCAGTTCTTC.

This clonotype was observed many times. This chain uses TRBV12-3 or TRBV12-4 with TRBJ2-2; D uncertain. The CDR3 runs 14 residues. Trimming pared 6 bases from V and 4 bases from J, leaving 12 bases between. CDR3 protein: CASSPMSATGELFF. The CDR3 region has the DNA TGTGCCAGCAGCCCAATGAGCGCCACCGGGGAGCTGTTTTTT.

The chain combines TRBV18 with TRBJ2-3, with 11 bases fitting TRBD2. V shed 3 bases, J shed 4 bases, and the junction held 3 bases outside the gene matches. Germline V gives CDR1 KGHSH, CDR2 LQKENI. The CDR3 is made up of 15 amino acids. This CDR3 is CASSPGLAVSDTQYF. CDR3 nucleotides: TGTGCCAGCTCACCGGGACTAGCGGTATCAGATACGCAGTATTTT. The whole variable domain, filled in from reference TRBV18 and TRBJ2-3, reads NAGVMQNPRHLVRRRGQEARLRCSPMKGHSHVYWYRQLPEEGLKFMVYLQKENIIDESGMPKERFSAEFPKEGPSILRIQQVVRGDSAAYFCASSPGLAVSDTQYFGPGTRLTVL.

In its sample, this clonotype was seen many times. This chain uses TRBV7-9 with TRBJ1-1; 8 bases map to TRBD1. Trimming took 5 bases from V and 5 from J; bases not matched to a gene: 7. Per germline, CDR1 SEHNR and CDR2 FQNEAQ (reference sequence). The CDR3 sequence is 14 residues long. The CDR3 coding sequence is TGTGCCAGCAGCCCAACAGGGGGGAGGACTGAAGCTTTCTTT. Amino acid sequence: CASSPTGGRTEAFF.

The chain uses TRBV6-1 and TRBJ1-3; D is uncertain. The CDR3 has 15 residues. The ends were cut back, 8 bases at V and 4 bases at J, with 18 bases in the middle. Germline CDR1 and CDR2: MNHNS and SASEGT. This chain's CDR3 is CASWLDGSVGNTIYF. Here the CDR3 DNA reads TGTGCCAGCTGGTTGGACGGAAGTGTAGGAAACACCATATATTTT.

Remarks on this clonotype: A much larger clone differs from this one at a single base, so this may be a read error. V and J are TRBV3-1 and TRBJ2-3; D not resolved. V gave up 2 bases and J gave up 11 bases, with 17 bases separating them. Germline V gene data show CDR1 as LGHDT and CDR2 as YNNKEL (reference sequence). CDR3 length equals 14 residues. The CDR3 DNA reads TGTGCCAGCAGCCAATCCGCTGGACGAAATATGCAGTATTTT. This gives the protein CASSQSAGRNMQYF.

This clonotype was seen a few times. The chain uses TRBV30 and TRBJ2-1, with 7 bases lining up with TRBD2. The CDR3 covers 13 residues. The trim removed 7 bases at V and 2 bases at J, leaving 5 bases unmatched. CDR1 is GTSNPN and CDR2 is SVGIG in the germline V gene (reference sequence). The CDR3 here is CASREVAYNEQFF. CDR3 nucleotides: TGTGCCTCCCGGGAGGTCGCCTACAATGAGCAGTTCTTC.

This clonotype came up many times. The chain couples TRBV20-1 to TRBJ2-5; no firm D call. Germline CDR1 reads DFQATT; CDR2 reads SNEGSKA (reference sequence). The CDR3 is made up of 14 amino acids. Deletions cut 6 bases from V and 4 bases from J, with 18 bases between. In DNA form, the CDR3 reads TGCAGTGCCCCTGACCGGAAGGGCGGAGAGACCCAGTACTTC. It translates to CSAPDRKGGETQYF.

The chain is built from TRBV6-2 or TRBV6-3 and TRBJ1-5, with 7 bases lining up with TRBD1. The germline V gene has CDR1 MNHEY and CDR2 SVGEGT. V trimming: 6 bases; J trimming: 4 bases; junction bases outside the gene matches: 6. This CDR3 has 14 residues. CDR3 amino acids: CASRAGTANQPQHF. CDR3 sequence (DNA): TGTGCCAGCAGGGCCGGGACAGCAAATCAGCCCCAGCATTTT.

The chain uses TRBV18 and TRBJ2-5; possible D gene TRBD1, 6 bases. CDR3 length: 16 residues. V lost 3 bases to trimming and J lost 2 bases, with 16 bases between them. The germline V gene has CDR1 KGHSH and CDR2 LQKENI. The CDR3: CASSPNARDKQETQYF. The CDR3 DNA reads TGTGCCAGCTCACCGAATGCCCGGGACAAACAAGAGACCCAGTACTTC.

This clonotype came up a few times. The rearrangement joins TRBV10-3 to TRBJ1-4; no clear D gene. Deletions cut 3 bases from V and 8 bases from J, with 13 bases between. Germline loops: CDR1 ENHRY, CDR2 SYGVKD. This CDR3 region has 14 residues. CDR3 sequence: CAISDGSSREKLFF. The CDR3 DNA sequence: TGTGCCATCAGTGATGGGTCATCCCGGGAAAAACTGTTTTTT.

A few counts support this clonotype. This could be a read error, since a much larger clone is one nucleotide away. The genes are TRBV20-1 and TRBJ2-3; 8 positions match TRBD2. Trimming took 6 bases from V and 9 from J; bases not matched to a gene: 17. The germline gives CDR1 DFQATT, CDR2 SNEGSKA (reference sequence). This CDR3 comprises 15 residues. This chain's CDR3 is CSAEQPGASGRTQYF. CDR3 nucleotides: TGCAGTGCGGAACAACCCGGGGCTAGCGGGCGGACGCAGTATTTT.

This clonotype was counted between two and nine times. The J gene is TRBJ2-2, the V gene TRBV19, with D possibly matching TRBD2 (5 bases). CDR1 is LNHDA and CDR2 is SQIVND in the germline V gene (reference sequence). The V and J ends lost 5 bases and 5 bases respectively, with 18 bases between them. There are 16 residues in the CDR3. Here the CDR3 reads CASSPLVRAGTGELFF. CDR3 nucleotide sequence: TGTGCCAGTAGTCCTCTGGTTCGGGCGGGTACCGGGGAGCTGTTTTTT.

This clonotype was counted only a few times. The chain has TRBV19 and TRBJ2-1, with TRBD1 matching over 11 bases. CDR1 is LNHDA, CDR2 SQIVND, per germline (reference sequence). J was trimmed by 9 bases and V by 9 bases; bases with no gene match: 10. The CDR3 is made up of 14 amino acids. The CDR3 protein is CASRTDRGLSEQFF. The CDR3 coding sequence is TGTGCCAGCCGAACGGACAGGGGGCTGAGTGAGCAGTTCTTC.

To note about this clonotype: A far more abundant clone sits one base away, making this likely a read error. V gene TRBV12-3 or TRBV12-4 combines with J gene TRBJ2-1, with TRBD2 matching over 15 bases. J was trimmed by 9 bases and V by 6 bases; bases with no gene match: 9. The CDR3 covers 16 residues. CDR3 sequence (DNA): TGTGCCAGCAGCTTCCAGCCGGGACTAGCGGGAGGTGAGCAGTTCTTC. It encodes CASSFQPGLAGGEQFF.

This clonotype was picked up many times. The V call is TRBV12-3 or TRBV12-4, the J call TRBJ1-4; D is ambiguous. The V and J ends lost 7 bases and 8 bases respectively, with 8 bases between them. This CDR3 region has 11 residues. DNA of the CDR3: TGTGCCAGCACCGGCGGAGAAAAACTGTTTTTT. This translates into CASTGGEKLFF.

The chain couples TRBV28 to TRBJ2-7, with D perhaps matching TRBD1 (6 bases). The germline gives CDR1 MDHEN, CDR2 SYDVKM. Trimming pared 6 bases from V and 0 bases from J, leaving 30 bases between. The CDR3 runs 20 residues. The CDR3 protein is CASRPGNRRDRTENSYEQYF. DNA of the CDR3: TGTGCCAGCAGGCCTGGAAACCGTCGAGACCGGACAGAAAACTCCTACGAGCAGTACTTC. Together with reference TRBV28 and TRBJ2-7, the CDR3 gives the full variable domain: DVKVTQSSRYLVKRTGEKVFLECVQDMDHENMFWYRQDPGLGLRLIYFSYDVKMKEKGDIPEGYSVSREKKERFSLILESASTNQTSMYLCASRPGNRRDRTENSYEQYFGPGTRLTVT.

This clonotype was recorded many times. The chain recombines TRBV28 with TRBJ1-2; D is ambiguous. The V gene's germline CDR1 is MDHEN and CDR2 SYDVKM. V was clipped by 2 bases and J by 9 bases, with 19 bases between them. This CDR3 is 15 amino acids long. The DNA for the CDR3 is TGTGCCAGCAGTTTACGTCCCGACACAGCCGCTCGCTACACCTTC. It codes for CASSLRPDTAARYTF.

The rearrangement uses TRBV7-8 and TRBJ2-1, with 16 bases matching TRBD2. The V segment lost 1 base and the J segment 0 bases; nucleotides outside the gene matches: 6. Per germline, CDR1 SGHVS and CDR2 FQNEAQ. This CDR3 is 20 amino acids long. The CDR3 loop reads CASSLVGLAGGPSSYNEQFF. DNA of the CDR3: TGTGCCAGCAGCTTAGTGGGACTAGCGGGAGGGCCGAGCTCCTACAATGAGCAGTTCTTC.

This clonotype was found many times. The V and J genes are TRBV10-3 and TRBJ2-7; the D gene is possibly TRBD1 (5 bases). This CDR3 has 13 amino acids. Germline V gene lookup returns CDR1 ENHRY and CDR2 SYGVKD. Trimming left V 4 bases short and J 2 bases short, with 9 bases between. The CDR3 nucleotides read TGTGCCATCAGTGCGTTAGGGGCCTACGAGCAGTACTTC. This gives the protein CAISALGAYEQYF.

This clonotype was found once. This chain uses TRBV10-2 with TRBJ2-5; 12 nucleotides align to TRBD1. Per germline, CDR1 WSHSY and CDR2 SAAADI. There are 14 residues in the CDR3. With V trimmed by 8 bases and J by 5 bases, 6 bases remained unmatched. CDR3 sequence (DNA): TGCGCCAGCTACGGGACAGGGGGCACGGAGACCCAGTACTTC. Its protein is CASYGTGGTETQYF.